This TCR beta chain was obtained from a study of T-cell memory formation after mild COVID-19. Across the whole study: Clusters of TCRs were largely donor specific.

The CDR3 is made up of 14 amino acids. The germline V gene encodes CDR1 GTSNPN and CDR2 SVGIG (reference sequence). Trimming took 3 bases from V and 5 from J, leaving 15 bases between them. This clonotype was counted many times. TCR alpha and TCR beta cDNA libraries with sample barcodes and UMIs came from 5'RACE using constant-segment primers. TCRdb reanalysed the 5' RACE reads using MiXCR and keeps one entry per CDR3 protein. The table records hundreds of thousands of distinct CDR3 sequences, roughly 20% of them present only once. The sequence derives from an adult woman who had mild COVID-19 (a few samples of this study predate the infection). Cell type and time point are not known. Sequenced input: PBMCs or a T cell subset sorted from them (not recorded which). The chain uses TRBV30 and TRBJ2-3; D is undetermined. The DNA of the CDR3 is TGTGCCTGGAGACGACCCGCGTCGGGAGATACGCAGTATTTT. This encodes CAWRRPASGDTQYF.